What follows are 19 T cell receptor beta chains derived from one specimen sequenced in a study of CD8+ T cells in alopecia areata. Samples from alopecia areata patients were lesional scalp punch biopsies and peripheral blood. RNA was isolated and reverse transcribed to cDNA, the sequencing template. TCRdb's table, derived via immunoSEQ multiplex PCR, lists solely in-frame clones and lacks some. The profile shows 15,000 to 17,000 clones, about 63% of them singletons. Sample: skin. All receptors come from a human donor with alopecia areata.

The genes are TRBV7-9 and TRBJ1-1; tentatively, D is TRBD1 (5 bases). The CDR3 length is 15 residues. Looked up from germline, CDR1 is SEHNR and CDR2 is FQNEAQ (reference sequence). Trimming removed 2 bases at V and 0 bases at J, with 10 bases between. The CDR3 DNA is TGTGCCAGCAGCTTACGTGACAGCATGAACACTGAAGCTTTCTTT. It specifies CASSLRDSMNTEAFF.

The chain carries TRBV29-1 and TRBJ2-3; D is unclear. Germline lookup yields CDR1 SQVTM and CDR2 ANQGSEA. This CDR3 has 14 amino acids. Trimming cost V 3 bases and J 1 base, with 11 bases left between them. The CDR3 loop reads CSVEVWLGTDTQYF. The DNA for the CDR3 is TGCAGCGTTGAGGTTTGGCTCGGCACAGATACGCAGTATTTT.

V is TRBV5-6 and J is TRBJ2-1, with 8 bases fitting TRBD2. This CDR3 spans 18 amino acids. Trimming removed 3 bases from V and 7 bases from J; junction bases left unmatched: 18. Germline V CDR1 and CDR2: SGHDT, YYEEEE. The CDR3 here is CASSWDGVQPRGGNEQFF. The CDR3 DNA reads TGTGCCAGCAGCTGGGATGGGGTGCAGCCCCGGGGGGGTAATGAGCAGTTCTTC.

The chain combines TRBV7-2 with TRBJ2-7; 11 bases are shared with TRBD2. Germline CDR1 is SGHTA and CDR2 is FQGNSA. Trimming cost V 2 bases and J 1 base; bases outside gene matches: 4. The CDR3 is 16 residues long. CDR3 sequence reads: CASSLLRLAGSYEQYF. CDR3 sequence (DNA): TGTGCCAGCAGCTTACTCCGACTAGCGGGATCCTACGAGCAGTACTTC. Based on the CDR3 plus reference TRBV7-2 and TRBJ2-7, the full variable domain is GAGVSQSPSNKVTEKGKDVELRCDPISGHTALYWYRQSLGQGLEFLIYFQGNSAPDKSGLPSDRFSAERTGGSVSTLTIQRTQQEDSAVYLCASSLLRLAGSYEQYFGPGTRLTVT.

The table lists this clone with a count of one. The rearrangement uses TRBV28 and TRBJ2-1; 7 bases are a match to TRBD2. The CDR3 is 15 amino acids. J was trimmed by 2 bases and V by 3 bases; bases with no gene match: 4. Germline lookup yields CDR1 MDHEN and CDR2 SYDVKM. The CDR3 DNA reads TGTGCCAGCAGTTTTGGGGGAGGGCCCTACAATGAGCAGTTCTTC. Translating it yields CASSFGGGPYNEQFF.

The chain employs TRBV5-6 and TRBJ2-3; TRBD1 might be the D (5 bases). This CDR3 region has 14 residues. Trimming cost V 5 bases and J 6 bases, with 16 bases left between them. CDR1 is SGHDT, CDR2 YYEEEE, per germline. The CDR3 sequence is CASSPMGQTDTQYF. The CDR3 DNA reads TGTGCCAGCAGTCCTATGGGGCAGACGGATACGCAGTATTTT.

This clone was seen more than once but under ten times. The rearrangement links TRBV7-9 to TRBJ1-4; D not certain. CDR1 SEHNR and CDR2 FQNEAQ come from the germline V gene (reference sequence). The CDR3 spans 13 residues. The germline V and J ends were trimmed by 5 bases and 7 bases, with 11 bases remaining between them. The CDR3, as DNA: TGTGCCAGCAGCCTTACGGATGCTGAAAAACTGTTTTTT. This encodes CASSLTDAEKLFF.

This CDR3 is CASGVGPNTEAFF. DNA for the CDR3: TGTGCCAGTGGAGTCGGCCCGAACACTGAAGCTTTCTTT. The J gene is TRBJ1-1, the V gene TRBV19; D is ambiguous. Germline CDR1 and CDR2: LNHDA and SQIVND (reference sequence). V lost 8 bases, J lost 1 base, and 11 bases lay in between. This CDR3 region has 13 residues.

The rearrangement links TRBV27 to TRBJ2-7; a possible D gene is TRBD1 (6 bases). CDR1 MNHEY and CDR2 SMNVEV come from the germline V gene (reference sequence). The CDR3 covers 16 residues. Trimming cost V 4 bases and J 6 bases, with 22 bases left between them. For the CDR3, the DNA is TGTGCCAGCAGTTCCACCCGGCCCCAACAGGGCCCCGAGCAGTACTTC. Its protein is CASSSTRPQQGPEQYF.

The CDR3 is CASKFVGVDNQPQHF. The CDR3 DNA follows: TGTGCCAGCAAATTCGTTGGGGTCGACAATCAGCCCCAGCATTTT. The chain links TRBV6-5 to TRBJ1-5; D remains unclear. Trimming removed 7 bases at V and 3 bases at J, with 16 bases between. This CDR3 contains 15 residues. CDR1 and CDR2 from the germline V gene are MNHEY and SVGAGI.

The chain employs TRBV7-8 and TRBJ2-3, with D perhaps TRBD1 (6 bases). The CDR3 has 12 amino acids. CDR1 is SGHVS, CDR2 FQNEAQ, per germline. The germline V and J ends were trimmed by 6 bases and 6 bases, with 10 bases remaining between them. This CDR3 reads CASRPTGDTQYF. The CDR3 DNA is TGTGCCAGCAGACCTACAGGGGATACGCAGTATTTT.

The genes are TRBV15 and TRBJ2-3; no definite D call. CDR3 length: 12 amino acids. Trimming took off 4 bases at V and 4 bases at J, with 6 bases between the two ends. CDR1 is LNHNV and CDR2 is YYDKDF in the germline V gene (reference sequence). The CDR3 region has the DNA TGTGCCACCAGCATTTCCCCAGATACGCAGTATTTT. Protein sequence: CATSISPDTQYF.

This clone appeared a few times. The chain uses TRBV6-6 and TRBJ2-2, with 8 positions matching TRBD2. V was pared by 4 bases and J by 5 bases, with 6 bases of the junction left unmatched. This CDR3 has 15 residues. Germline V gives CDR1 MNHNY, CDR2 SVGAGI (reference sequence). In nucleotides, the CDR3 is TGTGCCAGCAGTTCGACGACTAGCGCGACCGGGGAGCTGTTTTTT. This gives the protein CASSSTTSATGELFF.

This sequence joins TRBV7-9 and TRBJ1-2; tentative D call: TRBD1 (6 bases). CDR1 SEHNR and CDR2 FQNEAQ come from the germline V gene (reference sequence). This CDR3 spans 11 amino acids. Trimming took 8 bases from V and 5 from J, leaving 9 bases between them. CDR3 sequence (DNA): TGTGCCAGCGGAGGGACATATGGCTACACCTTC. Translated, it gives CASGGTYGYTF.

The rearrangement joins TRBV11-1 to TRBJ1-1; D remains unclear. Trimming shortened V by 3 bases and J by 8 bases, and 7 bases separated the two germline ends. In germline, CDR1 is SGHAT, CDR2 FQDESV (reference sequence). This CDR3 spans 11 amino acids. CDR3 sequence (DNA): TGTGCCAGCAGCTTCAGCGGGGAAGCTTTCTTT. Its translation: CASSFSGEAFF.

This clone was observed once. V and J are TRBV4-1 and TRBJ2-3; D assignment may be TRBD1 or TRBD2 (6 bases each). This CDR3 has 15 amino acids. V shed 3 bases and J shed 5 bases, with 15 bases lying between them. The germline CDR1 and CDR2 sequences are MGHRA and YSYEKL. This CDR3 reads CASSHGSGAGDTQYF. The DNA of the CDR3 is TGCGCCAGCAGCCACGGGTCGGGGGCTGGAGATACGCAGTATTTT.

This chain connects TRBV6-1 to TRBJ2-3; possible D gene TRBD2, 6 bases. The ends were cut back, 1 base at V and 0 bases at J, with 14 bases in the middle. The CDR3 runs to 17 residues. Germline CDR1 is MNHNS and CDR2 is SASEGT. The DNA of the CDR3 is TGTGCCAGCAGTGAAGGCGTCCTAGCGACTAGCACAGATACGCAGTATTTT. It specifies CASSEGVLATSTDTQYF.

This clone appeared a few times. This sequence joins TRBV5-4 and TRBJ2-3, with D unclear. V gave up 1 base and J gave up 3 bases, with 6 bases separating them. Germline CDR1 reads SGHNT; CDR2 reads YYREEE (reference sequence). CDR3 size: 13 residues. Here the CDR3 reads CASSLWSTDTQYF. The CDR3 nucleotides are TGTGCCAGCAGCTTGTGGTCGACAGATACGCAGTATTTT. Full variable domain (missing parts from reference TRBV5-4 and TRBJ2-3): ETGVTQSPTHLIKTRGQQVTLRCSSQSGHNTVSWYQQALGQGPQFIFQYYREEENGRGNFPPRFSGLQFPNYSSELNVNALELDDSALYLCASSLWSTDTQYFGPGTRLTVL.

The CDR3 coding sequence is TGTGCCAGCAGAGTGTCTTTAGCTAACACAATTCGCACTGAAGCTTTCTTT. It translates to CASRVSLANTIRTEAFF. This chain connects TRBV21-1 to TRBJ1-1. TRBV21-1 counts as a pseudogene. This CDR3 is 17 amino acids long.